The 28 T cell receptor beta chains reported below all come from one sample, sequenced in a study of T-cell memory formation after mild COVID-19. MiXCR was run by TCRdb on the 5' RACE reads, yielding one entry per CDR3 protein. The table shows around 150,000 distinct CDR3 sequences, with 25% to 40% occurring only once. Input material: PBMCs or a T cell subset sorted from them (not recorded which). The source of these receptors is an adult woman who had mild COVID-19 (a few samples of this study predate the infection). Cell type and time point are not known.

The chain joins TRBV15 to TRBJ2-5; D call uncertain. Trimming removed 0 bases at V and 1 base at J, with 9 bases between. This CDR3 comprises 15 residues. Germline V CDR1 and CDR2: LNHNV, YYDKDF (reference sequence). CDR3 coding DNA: TGTGCCACCAGCAGAGATCCGAACCGCCAAGAGACCCAGTACTTC. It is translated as CATSRDPNRQETQYF.

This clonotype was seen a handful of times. CDR3 in amino acids: CASSFRGPQPQHF. The CDR3 nucleotides read TGCGCCAGCAGCTTCAGGGGGCCCCAGCCCCAGCATTTT. This chain uses TRBV5-1 with TRBJ1-5; 8 bases fit TRBD1. V lost 2 bases and J lost 7; bases outside the gene matches: 2. In germline, CDR1 is SGHRS, CDR2 YFSETQ. The CDR3 contains 13 residues.

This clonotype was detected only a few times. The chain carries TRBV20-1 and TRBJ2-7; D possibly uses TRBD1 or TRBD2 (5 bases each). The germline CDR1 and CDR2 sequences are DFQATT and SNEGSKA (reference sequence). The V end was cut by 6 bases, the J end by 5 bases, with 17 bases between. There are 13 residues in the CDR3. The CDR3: CSAKLRRGDEQYF. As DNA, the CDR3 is TGCAGTGCCAAGCTCCGAAGAGGGGACGAGCAGTACTTC.

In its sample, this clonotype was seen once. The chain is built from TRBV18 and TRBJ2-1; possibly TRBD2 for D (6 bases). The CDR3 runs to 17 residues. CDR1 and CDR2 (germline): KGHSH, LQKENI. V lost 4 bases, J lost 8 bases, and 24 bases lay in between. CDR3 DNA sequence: TGTGCCAGCTCACTTGTCCTGGCGGGACCTGGGCTTCATGAGCAGTTCTTC. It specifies CASSLVLAGPGLHEQFF.

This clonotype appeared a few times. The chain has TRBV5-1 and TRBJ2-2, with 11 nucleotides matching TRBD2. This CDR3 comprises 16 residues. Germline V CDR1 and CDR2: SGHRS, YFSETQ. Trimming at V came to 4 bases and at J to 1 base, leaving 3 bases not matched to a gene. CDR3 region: CASSPTSGVNTGELFF. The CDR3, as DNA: TGCGCCAGCAGCCCGACTAGCGGGGTGAACACCGGGGAGCTGTTTTTT.

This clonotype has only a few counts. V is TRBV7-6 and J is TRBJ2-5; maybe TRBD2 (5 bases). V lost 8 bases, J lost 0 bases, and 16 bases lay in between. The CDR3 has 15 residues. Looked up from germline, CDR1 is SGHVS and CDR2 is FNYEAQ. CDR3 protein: CASGRLSGNQETQYF. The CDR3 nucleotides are TGTGCCAGCGGTCGCCTTTCGGGGAACCAAGAGACCCAGTACTTC.

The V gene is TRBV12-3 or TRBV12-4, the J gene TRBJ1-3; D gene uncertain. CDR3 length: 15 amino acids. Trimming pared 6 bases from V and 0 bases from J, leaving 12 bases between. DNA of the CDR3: TGTGCCAGCAGCCTGGCACAGATCTCTGGAAACACCATATATTTT. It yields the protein CASSLAQISGNTIYF.

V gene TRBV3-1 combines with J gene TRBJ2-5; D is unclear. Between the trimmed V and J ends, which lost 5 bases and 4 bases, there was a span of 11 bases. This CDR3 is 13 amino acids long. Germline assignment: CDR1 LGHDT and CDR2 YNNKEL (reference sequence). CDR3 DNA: TGTGCCAGCAGCAGGCGCGGCGGAGAGACCCAGTACTTC. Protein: CASSRRGGETQYF.

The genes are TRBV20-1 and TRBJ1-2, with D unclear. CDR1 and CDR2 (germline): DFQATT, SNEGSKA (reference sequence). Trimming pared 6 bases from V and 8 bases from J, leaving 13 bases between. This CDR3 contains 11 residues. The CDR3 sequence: CSAQDIGGYTF. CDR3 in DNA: TGCAGTGCCCAAGACATCGGCGGCTACACCTTC.

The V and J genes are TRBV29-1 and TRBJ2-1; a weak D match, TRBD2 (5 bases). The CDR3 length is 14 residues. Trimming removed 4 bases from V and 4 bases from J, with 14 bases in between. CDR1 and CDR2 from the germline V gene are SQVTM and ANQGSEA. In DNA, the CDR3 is TGCAGCGTTGTCCCAGCGGATCCTTACAATGAGCAGTTCTTC. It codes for CSVVPADPYNEQFF.

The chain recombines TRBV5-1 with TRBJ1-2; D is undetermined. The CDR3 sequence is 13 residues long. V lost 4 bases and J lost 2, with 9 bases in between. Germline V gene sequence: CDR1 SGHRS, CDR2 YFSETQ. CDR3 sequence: CASSGRSNYGYTF. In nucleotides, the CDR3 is TGCGCCAGCAGCGGCAGGTCGAACTATGGCTACACCTTC. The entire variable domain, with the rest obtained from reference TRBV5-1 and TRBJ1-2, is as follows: KAGVTQTPRYLIKTRGQQVTLSCSPISGHRSVSWYQQTPGQGLQFLFEYFSETQRNKGNFPGRFSGRQFSNSRSEMNVSTLELGDSALYLCASSGRSNYGYTFGSGTRLTVV.

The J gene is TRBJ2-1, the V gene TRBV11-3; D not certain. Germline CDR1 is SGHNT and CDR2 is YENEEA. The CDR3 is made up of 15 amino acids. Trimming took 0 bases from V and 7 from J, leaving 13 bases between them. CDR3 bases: TGTGCCAGCAGCTTAGATTGGGCAGGACCAAATGAGCAGTTCTTC. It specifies CASSLDWAGPNEQFF.

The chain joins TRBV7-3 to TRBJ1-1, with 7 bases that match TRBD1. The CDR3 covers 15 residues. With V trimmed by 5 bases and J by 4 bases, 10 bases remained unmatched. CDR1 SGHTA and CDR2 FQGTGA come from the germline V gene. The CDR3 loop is CASSTAGGIATEAFF. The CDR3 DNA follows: TGTGCCAGCAGCACGGCAGGGGGGATAGCCACTGAAGCTTTCTTT.

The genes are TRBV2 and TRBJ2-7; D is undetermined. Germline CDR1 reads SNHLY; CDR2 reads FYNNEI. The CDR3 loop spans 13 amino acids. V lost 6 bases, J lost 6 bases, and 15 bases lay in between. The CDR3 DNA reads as TGTGCCAGCAGGTATGAAGTAGCAAGCGAGCAGTACTTC. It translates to CASRYEVASEQYF.

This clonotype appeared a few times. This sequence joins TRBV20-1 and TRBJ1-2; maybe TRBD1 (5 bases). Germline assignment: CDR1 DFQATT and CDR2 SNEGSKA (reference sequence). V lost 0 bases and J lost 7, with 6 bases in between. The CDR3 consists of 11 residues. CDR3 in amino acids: CSARDQGGYTF. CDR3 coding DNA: TGCAGTGCTAGAGATCAGGGTGGCTACACCTTC.

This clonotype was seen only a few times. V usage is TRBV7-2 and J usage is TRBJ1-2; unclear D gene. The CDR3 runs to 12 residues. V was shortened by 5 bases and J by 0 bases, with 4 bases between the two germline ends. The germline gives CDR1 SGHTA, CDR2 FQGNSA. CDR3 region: CASSKANYGYTF. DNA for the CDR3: TGTGCCAGCAGCAAAGCTAACTATGGCTACACCTTC.

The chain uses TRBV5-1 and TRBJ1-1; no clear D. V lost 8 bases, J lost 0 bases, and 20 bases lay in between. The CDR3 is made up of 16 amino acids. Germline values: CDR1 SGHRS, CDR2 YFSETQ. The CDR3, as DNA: TGCGCCAGTGCCCGGGATCCGACGCCTGTGAACACTGAAGCTTTCTTT. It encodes CASARDPTPVNTEAFF.

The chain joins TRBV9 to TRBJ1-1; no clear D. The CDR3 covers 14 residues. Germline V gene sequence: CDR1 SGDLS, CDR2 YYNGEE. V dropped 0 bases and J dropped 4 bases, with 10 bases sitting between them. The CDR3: CASSVVQLGTEAFF. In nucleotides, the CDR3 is TGTGCCAGCAGCGTAGTTCAGTTGGGCACTGAAGCTTTCTTT.

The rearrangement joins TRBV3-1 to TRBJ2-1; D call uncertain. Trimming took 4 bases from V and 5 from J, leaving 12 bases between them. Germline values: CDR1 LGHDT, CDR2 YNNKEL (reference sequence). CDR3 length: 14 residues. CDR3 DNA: TGTGCCAGCAGCCGCTCGGCGTCTCACAATGAGCAGTTCTTC. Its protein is CASSRSASHNEQFF.

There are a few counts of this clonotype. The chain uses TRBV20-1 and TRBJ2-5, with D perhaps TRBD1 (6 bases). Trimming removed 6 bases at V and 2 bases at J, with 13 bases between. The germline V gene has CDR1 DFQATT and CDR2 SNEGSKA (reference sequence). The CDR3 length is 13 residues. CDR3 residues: CSARLTGQETQYF. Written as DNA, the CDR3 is TGCAGTGCCCGCCTGACAGGTCAAGAGACCCAGTACTTC.

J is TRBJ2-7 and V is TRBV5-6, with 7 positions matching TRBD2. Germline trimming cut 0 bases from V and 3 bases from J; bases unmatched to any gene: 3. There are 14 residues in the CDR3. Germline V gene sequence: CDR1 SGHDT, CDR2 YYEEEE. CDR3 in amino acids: CASSLASGNYEQYF. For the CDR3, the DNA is TGTGCCAGCAGCTTGGCCAGCGGGAACTACGAGCAGTACTTC.

The chain's CDR3 is CASSLLPGLAGGKISYNEQFF. CDR3 in DNA: TGTGCCAGCAGCTTGCTTCCGGGACTAGCGGGGGGAAAGATATCCTACAATGAGCAGTTCTTC. The chain links TRBV7-3 to TRBJ2-1; 15 bases map to TRBD2. The V gene end was trimmed by 3 bases and the J gene end by 1 base; junction bases not matched to a gene: 13. Germline lookup yields CDR1 SGHTA and CDR2 FQGTGA. CDR3 length: 21 residues.

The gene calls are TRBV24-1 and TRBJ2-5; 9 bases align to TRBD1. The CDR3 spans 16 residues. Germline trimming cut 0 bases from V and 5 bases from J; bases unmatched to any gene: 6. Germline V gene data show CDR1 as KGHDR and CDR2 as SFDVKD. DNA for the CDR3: TGTGCCACCAGTGATTTGATGGGGACAGGGATTGAGACCCAGTACTTC. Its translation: CATSDLMGTGIETQYF.

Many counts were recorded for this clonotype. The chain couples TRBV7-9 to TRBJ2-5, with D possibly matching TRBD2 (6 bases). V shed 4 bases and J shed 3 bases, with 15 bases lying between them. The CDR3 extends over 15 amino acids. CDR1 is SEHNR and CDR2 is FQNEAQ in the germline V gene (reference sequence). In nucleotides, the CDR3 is TGTGCCAGCAGCTCAGAGGGACGGACTAAAGAGACCCAGTACTTC. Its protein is CASSSEGRTKETQYF.

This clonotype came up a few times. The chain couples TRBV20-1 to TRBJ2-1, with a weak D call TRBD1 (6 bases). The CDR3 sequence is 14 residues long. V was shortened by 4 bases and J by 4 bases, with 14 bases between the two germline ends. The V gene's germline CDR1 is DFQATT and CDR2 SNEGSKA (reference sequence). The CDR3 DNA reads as TGCAGTGCTAAGGACAGTTCCTTGTACAATGAGCAGTTCTTC. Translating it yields CSAKDSSLYNEQFF.

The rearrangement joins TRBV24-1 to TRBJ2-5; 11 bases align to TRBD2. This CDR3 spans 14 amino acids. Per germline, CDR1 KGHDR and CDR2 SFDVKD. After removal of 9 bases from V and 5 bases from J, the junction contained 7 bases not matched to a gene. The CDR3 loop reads CATGGSGRDETQYF. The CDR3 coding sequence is TGTGCCACCGGGGGTAGCGGGAGGGACGAGACCCAGTACTTC.

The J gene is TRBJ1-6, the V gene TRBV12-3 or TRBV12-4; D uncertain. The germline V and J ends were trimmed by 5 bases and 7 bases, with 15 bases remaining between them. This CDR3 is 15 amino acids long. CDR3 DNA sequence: TGTGCCAGCAGTCTAGGATTAGCCTCAAATTCACCCCTCCACTTT. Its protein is CASSLGLASNSPLHF.

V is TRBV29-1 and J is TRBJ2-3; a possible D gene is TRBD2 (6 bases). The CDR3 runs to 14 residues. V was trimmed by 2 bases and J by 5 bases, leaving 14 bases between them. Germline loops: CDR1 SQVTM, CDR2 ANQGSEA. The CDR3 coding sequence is TGCAGCGTTGAAAACGGCGGGAATATAGATACGCAGTATTTT. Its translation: CSVENGGNIDTQYF.